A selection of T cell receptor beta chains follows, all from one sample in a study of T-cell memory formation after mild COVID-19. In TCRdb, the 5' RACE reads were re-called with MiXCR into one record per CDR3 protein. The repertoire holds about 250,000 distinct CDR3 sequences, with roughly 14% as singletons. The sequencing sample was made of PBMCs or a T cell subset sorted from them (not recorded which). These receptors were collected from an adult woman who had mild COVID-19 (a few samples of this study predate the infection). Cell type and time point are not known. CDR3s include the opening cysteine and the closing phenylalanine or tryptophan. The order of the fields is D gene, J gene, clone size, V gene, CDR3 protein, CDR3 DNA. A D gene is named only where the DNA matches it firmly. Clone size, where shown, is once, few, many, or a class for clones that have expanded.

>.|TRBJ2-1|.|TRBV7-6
CASSSRADNEQFF
TGTGCCAGCAGCTCCCGGGCCGACAATGAGCAGTTCTTC
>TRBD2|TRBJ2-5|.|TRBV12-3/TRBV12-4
CASSSLAGDQETQYF
TGTGCCAGCAGTTCCCTAGCGGGGGACCAAGAGACCCAGTACTTC
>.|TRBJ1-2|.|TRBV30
CAWSVRGSYTF
TGTGCCTGGAGTGTACGTGGGAGTTACACCTTC
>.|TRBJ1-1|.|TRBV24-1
CATSDPRTASAEAFF
TGTGCCACCAGTGACCCGAGGACAGCTTCCGCTGAAGCTTTCTTT
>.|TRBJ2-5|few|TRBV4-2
CASSYSQETQYF
TGTGCCAGCTCGTATTCCCAAGAGACCCAGTACTTC
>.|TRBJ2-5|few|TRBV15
CATSSDPRGETQYF
TGTGCCACCAGCAGCGACCCTAGGGGAGAGACCCAGTACTTC
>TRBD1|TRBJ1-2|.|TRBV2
CASSQGANYGYTF
TGTGCCAGCAGTCAGGGGGCGAACTATGGCTACACCTTC
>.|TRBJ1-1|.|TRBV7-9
CASSSPVTEAFF
TGTGCCAGCAGCTCTCCGGTTACTGAAGCTTTCTTT
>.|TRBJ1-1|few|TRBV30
CAWSGHDEAFF
TGTGCCTGGAGTGGGCACGATGAAGCTTTCTTT
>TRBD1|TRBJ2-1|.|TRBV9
CASSVTGESYNEQFF
TGTGCCAGCAGCGTTACAGGGGAATCCTACAATGAGCAGTTCTTC